Presented here are 18 T cell receptor beta chains from one specimen sequenced in a study of blood T cell repertoires in COVID-19. Clones were read by immunoSEQ multiplex PCR, and TCRdb kept only the in-frame ones, dropping some. Of around 330,000 clones listed, roughly 90% were seen once; the top ten hold 4.5% to 5.5%. Sequenced: PBMCs or T cells enriched from blood (not recorded which). Receptors were obtained from a man in his sixties who had recovered from COVID-19.

This chain connects TRBV3-1 (or the pseudogene TRBV3-2) to TRBJ2-1; TRBD2 is a possible D gene (7 bases). This CDR3 spans 17 amino acids. Trimming removed 5 bases at V and 4 bases at J, with 21 bases between. CDR1 is LGHDT, CDR2 YNNKEL, per germline (reference sequence). CDR3 protein: CASSEVGGDKLYNEQFF. CDR3 nucleotide sequence: TGTGCCAGCAGCGAAGTGGGGGGGGACAAACTTTACAATGAGCAGTTCTTC.

The chain employs TRBV28 and TRBJ1-2, with D uncertain. CDR1 and CDR2 from the germline V gene are MDHEN and SYDVKM. Trimming removed 2 bases from V and 8 bases from J, with 15 bases in between. CDR3 length equals 14 residues. CDR3 sequence: CASSLDRVPRGYTF. CDR3 DNA sequence: TGTGCCAGCAGTTTAGATCGGGTTCCTCGGGGCTACACCTTC.

The chain uses TRBV28 and TRBJ2-3; 7 nucleotides align to TRBD2. Germline V gene sequence: CDR1 MDHEN, CDR2 SYDVKM. The CDR3 is made up of 14 amino acids. Trimming at V came to 5 bases and at J to 4 bases, leaving 6 bases not matched to a gene. CDR3: CASSHGTKPDTQYF. The CDR3 region has the DNA TGTGCCAGCAGTCACGGGACTAAACCAGATACGCAGTATTTT.

The rearrangement links TRBV28 to TRBJ2-1, with D unclear. V gave up 5 bases and J gave up 15 bases, with 14 bases separating them. In germline, CDR1 is MDHEN, CDR2 SYDVKM. The CDR3 length is 11 residues. The CDR3 loop is CASSTRSVLFF. The CDR3 DNA reads TGTGCCAGCAGTACGAGGTCCGTTCTGTTCTTC. Using reference TRBV28 and TRBJ2-1 for the parts outside the CDR3, the full variable domain is DVKVTQSSRYLVKRTGEKVFLECVQDMDHENMFWYRQDPGLGLRLIYFSYDVKMKEKGDIPEGYSVSREKKERFSLILESASTNQTSMYLCASSTRSVLFFGPGTRLTVL.

The rearrangement uses TRBV21-1 and TRBJ2-7; the DNA was not compared with TRBD1, the D call given in the table. TRBV21-1 is noted as a pseudogene. This CDR3 is 16 amino acids long. CDR3 bases: TGTGCCAGCAGCAAAGAGGGGGACAGGGGGGCCTACGAGCAGTACTTC. Translating it yields CASSKEGDRGAYEQYF.

The chain employs TRBV9 and TRBJ1-5, with TRBD1 as a possible D gene (5 bases). The V end lost 5 bases, the J end lost 1 base, and 13 bases lay between the germline ends. CDR3 length: 15 amino acids. The germline gives CDR1 SGDLS, CDR2 YYNGEE. The CDR3 region is CASSPRGWSNQPQHF. The DNA of the CDR3 is TGTGCCAGCAGTCCCCGGGGGTGGAGCAATCAGCCCCAGCATTTT.

The rearrangement uses TRBV3-1 (or the pseudogene TRBV3-2) and TRBJ2-5; D gene ambiguous. The CDR3 is made up of 15 amino acids. V was pared by 0 bases and J by 0 bases, with 8 bases between. Germline lookup yields CDR1 LGHDT and CDR2 YNNKEL (reference sequence). CDR3 amino acids: CASSQDRVYQETQYF. The CDR3 DNA follows: TGTGCCAGCAGCCAAGATCGGGTTTACCAAGAGACCCAGTACTTC.

The V gene is TRBV18, the J gene TRBJ2-7; D gene uncertain. V was pared by 3 bases and J by 7 bases, with 16 bases between. Germline CDR1 and CDR2: KGHSH and LQKENI. The CDR3 has 14 residues. This chain's CDR3 is CASSPGAAYEEQYF. The CDR3 coding sequence is TGTGCCAGCTCACCTGGTGCTGCGTACGAAGAGCAGTACTTC.

The chain uses TRBV6-5 and TRBJ1-2; a weak D match, TRBD1 (6 bases). This CDR3 has 14 amino acids. Between the trimmed V and J ends, which lost 1 base and 5 bases, there was a span of 11 bases. CDR1 is MNHEY and CDR2 is SVGAGI in the germline V gene. Here the CDR3 reads CASSYFGQGYGYTF. The CDR3 DNA sequence: TGTGCCAGCAGTTACTTTGGGCAGGGGTATGGCTACACCTTC.

The rearrangement uses TRBV28 and TRBJ2-1, with 10 nucleotides matching TRBD1. The trim removed 4 bases at V and 9 bases at J, leaving 9 bases unmatched. Germline V CDR1 and CDR2: MDHEN, SYDVKM. CDR3 length: 15 residues. The CDR3 region is CASSSPGQGNIEQFF. The CDR3 nucleotides are TGTGCCAGCAGTTCTCCGGGACAGGGGAATATTGAGCAGTTCTTC.

For this clone: Other DNA sequences of this sample code for an identical CDR3. This chain uses TRBV18 with TRBJ1-1, with TRBD1 matching over 8 bases. Germline V CDR1 and CDR2: KGHSH, LQKENI. Unmatched junction bases numbered 4, after V lost 3 bases and J lost 1 base. The CDR3 contains 15 residues. For the CDR3, the DNA is TGTGCCAGCTCACCCGGACAGGGAAGGAACACTGAAGCTTTCTTT. Its protein is CASSPGQGRNTEAFF.

The sample holds one count of this clone. J is TRBJ2-2 and V is TRBV11-1; maybe TRBD1 (5 bases). V was pared by 3 bases and J by 1 base, with 9 bases between. Germline CDR1 and CDR2: SGHAT and FQDESV (reference sequence). CDR3 length equals 15 residues. DNA of the CDR3: TGTGCCAGCAGCTTCCTCACAGGGAACACCGGGGAGCTGTTTTTT. As protein: CASSFLTGNTGELFF.

This clone was counted only a few times. The rearrangement uses TRBV7-8 and TRBJ2-1; 15 bases map to TRBD2. With 5 bases clipped from V and 8 bases from J, the junction kept 13 bases outside the gene matches. Germline CDR1 SGHVS, CDR2 FQNEAQ. This CDR3 has 18 amino acids. CDR3 sequence reads: CASSRGLAGGPEWDEQFF. The CDR3 DNA follows: TGTGCCAGCAGCCGAGGACTAGCGGGAGGGCCTGAATGGGATGAGCAGTTCTTC.

This chain links TRBV11-3 with TRBJ2-1; 12 nucleotides align to TRBD2. V was pared by 4 bases and J by 7 bases, with 5 bases of the junction left unmatched. The CDR3 spans 15 residues. The germline gives CDR1 SGHNT, CDR2 YENEEA. CDR3 in amino acids: CASSSNGLAGNEQFF. The CDR3 bases are TGTGCCAGCAGCTCGAACGGACTAGCGGGGAATGAGCAGTTCTTC.

The chain combines TRBV9 with TRBJ2-5; D uncertain. The ends were cut back, 1 base at V and 4 bases at J, with 14 bases in the middle. The CDR3 loop spans 15 amino acids. Germline CDR1 reads SGDLS; CDR2 reads YYNGEE. CDR3 coding DNA: TGTGCCAGCAGCGTATCCGTCTTGCCCAGAGAGACCCAGTACTTC. It is translated as CASSVSVLPRETQYF. The full variable domain, rest sourced from reference TRBV9 and TRBJ2-5, is DSGVTQTPKHLITATGQRVTLRCSPRSGDLSVYWYQQSLDQGLQFLIQYYNGEERAKGNILERFSAQQFPDLHSELNLSSLELGDSALYFCASSVSVLPRETQYFGPGTRLLVL.

V gene TRBV6-5 combines with J gene TRBJ2-7; 7 bases line up with TRBD1. Trimming cost V 6 bases and J 4 bases; bases outside gene matches: 3. The germline V gene encodes CDR1 MNHEY and CDR2 SVGAGI. This CDR3 region has 12 residues. CDR3 nucleotide sequence: TGTGCCAGCAGCGACAGGGAGTACGAGCAGTACTTC. Translation: CASSDREYEQYF.

The chain employs TRBV2 and TRBJ2-2; tentative D call: TRBD2 (6 bases). Germline values: CDR1 SNHLY, CDR2 FYNNEI. CDR3 length equals 16 residues. V was trimmed by 6 bases and J by 5 bases, leaving 19 bases between them. This CDR3 is CASRAHSGVRTGELFF. The CDR3 DNA reads TGTGCCAGCAGGGCTCACTCGGGAGTACGAACCGGGGAGCTGTTTTTT.

The chain combines TRBV23-1 with TRBJ2-7; 9 bases fit TRBD1. TRBV23-1 is placed among ORFs of uncertain function. The CDR3 runs 14 residues. V lost 4 bases, J lost 5 bases, and 6 bases stayed unmatched. The CDR3 coding sequence is TGCGCCAGCAGTCGGACAGGGGATAGGAACGAGCAGTACTTC. This encodes CASSRTGDRNEQYF.